This TCR beta chain was sequenced in a study of blood T cell repertoires in COVID-19. Study processing details: Amplification of reference gene primers provided the estimated nucleated cell counts. Assay used: immunoSEQ multiplex PCR; TCRdb lists only in-frame clones, some missing. V and J calls and clone size are copied from that table; D and trimming were computed from the DNA. In the table there are under 300,000 clones, roughly 80% of which are singletons. This clonotype originated in a woman under 30 with acute or convalescent COVID-19. The material sequenced was peripheral blood.

CDR3 bases: TGTGCCAGCAGCCCTTCTAGCGGGGGAAACACCGGGGAGCTGTTTTTT. It is translated as CASSPSSGGNTGELFF. V is TRBV7-3 and J is TRBJ2-2; 10 bases are shared with TRBD2. The CDR3 runs to 16 residues. Per the germline V gene, CDR1 is SGHTA and CDR2 is FQGTGA. With V trimmed by 5 bases and J by 2 bases, 5 bases remained unmatched.